The rows below give T cell receptor beta chains drawn from one sample of a study of blood T cell repertoires in COVID-19. The data were produced by immunoSEQ multiplex PCR, yet TCRdb's version contains in-frame clones alone and is incomplete. The table shows 95,000 to 110,000 clones, with roughly 80% occurring only once. Sequenced material: peripheral blood. These receptors all come from a human donor in a cohort sampled during active COVID-19. The CDR3 runs from the conserved cysteine through the conserved F or W. Each record gives: J gene, D gene, V gene, CDR3 DNA, CDR3 protein. The D gene is left open where the match is weak.

>TRBJ2-1|TRBD1|TRBV27
TGTGCCAGCAGTTTTTCCGGGACAGCCTACAATGAGCAGTTCTTC
CASSFSGTAYNEQFF
>TRBJ2-2|NA|TRBV20-1
TGCAGTGCTGCGATCTACGGGGAGCTGTTTTTT
CSAAIYGELFF
>TRBJ1-1|NA|TRBV11-2
TGTGCCAGCAGCTTAGTGGGGCAGGGAAGCACTGAAGCTTTCTTT
CASSLVGQGSTEAFF
>TRBJ2-1|NA|TRBV12-3/TRBV12-4
TGTGCCAGCGGAGCGCGTTACAATGAGCAGTTCTTC
CASGARYNEQFF
>TRBJ1-2|NA|TRBV30
TGTGCCTGGAGTGTACTGGGGGGAATCTATGGCTACACCTTC
CAWSVLGGIYGYTF
>TRBJ1-5|TRBD1|TRBV30
TGTGCCTTGAGGGGACAGGGGTTCAATCAGCCCCAGCATTTT
CALRGQGFNQPQHF
>TRBJ1-5|TRBD1|TRBV6-5
TGTGCCGTACGACAGGGCATCAATCAGCCCCAGCATTTT
CAVRQGINQPQHF
>TRBJ2-1|NA|TRBV4-1
TGCGCCAGCAGCCAAGAAGGTCTGAGAACTAGCTTTTCGAATGAGCAGTTCTTC
CASSQEGLRTSFSNEQFF
>TRBJ2-5|TRBD2|TRBV19
TGTGCCAGTAGAGCGGGGAGCCCGTTGGAGACCCAGTACTTC
CASRAGSPLETQYF
>TRBJ1-1|NA|TRBV12-3/TRBV12-4
TGTGCCAGCAGTCGGAGCACTGAAGCTTTCTTT
CASSRSTEAFF
>TRBJ1-5|TRBD1|TRBV19
TGTGCCAGTAGTATCCGACAGGGCTTCCCTCAGCCCCAGCATTTT
CASSIRQGFPQPQHF
>TRBJ1-5|TRBD1|TRBV6-1
TGTGCCAGCAGTGAAGGGTCAGGGGGTGGCAATCAGCCCCAGCATTTT
CASSEGSGGGNQPQHF
>TRBJ2-2|NA|TRBV10-3
TGTGCCATCAGTGCGGCAGGAGGAGCGAACACCGGGGAGCTGTTTTTT
CAISAAGGANTGELFF
>TRBJ1-1|NA|TRBV28
TGTGCCGGCAGCACATCAGGGAACACTGAAGCTTTCTTT
CAGSTSGNTEAFF
>TRBJ2-7|NA|TRBV4-2
TGTGCCAGCAGCGAGGGACTCTACGAGCAGTACTTC
CASSEGLYEQYF
>TRBJ2-3|NA|TRBV28
TGTGCCAGCAGTTTAAGGATAGGGGTAGATACGCAGTATTTT
CASSLRIGVDTQYF